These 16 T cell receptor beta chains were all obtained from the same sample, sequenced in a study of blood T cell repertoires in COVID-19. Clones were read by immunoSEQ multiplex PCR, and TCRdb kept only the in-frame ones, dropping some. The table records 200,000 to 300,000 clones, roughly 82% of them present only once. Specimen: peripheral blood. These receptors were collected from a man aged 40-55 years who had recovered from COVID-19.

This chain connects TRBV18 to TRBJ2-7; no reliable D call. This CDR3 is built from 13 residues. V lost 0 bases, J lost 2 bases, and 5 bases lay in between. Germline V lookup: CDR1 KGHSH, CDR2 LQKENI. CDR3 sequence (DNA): TGTGCCAGCTCACCACCGTCCACCTACGAGCAGTACTTC. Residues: CASSPPSTYEQYF.

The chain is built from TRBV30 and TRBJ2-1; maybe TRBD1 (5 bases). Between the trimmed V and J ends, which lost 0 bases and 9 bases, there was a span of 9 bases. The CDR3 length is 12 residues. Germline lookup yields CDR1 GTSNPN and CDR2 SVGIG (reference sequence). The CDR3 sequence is CAWSVQVSEQFF. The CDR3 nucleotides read TGTGCCTGGAGTGTACAGGTTAGTGAGCAGTTCTTC.

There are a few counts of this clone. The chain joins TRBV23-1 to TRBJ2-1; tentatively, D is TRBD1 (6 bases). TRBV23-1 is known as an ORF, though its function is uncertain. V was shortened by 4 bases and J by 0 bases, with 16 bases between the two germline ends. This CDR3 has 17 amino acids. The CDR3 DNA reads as TGCGCCAGCAGTCCGTGGGGGACACAGGACTCCTACAATGAGCAGTTCTTC. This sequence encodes CASSPWGTQDSYNEQFF.

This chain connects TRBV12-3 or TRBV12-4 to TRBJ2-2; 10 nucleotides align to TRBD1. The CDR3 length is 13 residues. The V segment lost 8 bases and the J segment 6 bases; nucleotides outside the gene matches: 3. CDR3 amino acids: CASDRGLPGELFF. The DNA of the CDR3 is TGTGCCAGCGACAGGGGGCTTCCCGGGGAGCTGTTTTTT.

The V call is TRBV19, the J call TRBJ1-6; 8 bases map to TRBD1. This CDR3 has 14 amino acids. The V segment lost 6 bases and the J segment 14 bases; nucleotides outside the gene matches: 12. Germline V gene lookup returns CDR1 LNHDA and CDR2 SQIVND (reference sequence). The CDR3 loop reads CASSDRGQGESLHF. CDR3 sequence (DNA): TGTGCCAGTAGCGACAGGGGTCAGGGTGAGTCCCTCCACTTT.

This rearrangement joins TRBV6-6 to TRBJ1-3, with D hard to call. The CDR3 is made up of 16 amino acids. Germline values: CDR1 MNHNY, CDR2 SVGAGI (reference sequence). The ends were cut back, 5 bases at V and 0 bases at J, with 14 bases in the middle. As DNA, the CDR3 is TGTGCCAGCAGTCCGCCCTGGGAGCTCTCTGGAAACACCATATATTTT. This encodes CASSPPWELSGNTIYF.

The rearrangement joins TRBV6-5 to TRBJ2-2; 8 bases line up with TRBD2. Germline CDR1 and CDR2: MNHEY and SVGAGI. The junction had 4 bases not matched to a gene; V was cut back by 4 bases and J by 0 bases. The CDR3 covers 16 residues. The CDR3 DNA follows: TGTGCCAGCAGTTTACTAGCGGAACCGAACACCGGGGAGCTGTTTTTT. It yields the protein CASSLLAEPNTGELFF.

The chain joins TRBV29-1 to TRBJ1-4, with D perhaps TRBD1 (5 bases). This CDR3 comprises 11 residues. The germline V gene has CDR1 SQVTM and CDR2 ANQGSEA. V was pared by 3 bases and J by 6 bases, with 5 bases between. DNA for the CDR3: TGCAGCGTTGACAGGGATGAAAAACTGTTTTTT. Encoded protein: CSVDRDEKLFF.

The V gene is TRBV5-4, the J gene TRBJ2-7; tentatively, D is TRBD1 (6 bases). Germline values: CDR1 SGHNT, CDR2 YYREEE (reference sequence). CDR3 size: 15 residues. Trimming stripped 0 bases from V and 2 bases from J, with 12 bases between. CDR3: CASSLDRAPTYEQYF. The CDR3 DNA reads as TGTGCCAGCAGCTTGGACAGGGCCCCGACCTACGAGCAGTACTTC.

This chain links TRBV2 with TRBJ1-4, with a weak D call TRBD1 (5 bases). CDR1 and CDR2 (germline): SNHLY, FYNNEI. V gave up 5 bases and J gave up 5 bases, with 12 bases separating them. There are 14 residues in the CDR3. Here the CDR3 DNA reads TGTGCCAGCAGTTACAGTGGGGGGAATGAAAAACTGTTTTTT. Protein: CASSYSGGNEKLFF.

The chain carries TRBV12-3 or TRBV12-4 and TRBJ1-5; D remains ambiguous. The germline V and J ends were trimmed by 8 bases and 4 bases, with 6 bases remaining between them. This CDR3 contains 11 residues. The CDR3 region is CASGQNQPQHF. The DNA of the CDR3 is TGTGCCAGCGGCCAGAATCAGCCCCAGCATTTT.

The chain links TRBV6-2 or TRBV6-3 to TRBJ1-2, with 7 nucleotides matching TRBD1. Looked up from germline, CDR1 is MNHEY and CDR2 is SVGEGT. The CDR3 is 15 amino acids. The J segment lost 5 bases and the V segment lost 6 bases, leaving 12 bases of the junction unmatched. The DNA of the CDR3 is TGTGCCAGCAGCGGAGGCCCACAGGGGACTTATGGCTACACCTTC. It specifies CASSGGPQGTYGYTF.

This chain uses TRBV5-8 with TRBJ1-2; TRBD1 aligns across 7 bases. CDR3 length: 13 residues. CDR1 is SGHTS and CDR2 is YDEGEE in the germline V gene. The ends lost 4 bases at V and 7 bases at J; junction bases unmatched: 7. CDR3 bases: TGTGCCAGCAGCCTAAGACAGGGTTCTGGCTACACCTTC. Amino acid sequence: CASSLRQGSGYTF.

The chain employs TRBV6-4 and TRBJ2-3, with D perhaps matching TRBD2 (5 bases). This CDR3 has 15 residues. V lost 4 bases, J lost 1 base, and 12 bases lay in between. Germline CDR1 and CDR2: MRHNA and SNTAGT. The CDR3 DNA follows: TGTGCCAGCAGTGTGGGCCTAGCCGGCACAGATACGCAGTATTTT. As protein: CASSVGLAGTDTQYF.

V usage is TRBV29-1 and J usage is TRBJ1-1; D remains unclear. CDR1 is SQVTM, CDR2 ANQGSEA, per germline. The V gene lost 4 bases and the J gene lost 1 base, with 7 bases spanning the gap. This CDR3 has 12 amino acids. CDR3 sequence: CSVVRSNTEAFF. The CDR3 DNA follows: TGCAGCGTTGTTCGGTCGAACACTGAAGCTTTCTTT.

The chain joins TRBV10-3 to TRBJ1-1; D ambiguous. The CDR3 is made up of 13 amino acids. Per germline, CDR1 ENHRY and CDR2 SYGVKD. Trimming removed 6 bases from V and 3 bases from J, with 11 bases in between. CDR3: CAIRQSLDTEAFF. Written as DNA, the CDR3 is TGTGCCATCAGGCAGTCGCTTGACACTGAAGCTTTCTTT.